The rows below give T cell receptor beta chains drawn from one sample of a study of shared clonotypes between healthy human individuals. Sequencing used immunoSEQ multiplex PCR; TCRdb keeps in-frame clones, though not all of them. In the table there are approximately 1,500,000 clones, about 96% of which are singletons. Sequencing was carried out using naive CD4+ T cells sorted from blood. Receptors were obtained from a man younger than 40 in good health. The CDR3 runs from the conserved cysteine through the conserved F or W. The D gene is left open where the match is weak. Clone size is stated in some rows and not others, as once, few, many or a class when expanded.

d_gene: NA; abundance: NA; v_gene: TRBV29-1; CDR3aa: CSVEFAIQETQYF
d_gene: NA; abundance: NA; v_gene: TRBV7-2; CDR3aa: CASSLSLVEETQYF
d_gene: NA; abundance: NA; v_gene: TRBV5-6; CDR3aa: CASSQDGDSNQPQHF
d_gene: NA; abundance: once; v_gene: TRBV25-1; CDR3aa: CASSVSRGLSTDTQYF
d_gene: TRBD1; abundance: NA; v_gene: TRBV28; CDR3aa: CASSTLHYRGIEAFF
d_gene: TRBD2; abundance: NA; v_gene: TRBV5-4; CDR3aa: CASSLEGTRFNNEQFF
d_gene: TRBD1; abundance: NA; v_gene: TRBV2; CDR3aa: CASRERQGTIYEQYF
d_gene: NA; abundance: NA; v_gene: TRBV18; CDR3aa: CASSPPNGNQPQHF
d_gene: NA; abundance: NA; v_gene: TRBV20-1; CDR3aa: CSARVLDEQYF
d_gene: NA; abundance: NA; v_gene: TRBV15; CDR3aa: CATSRDRGRKETQYF
d_gene: TRBD2; abundance: NA; v_gene: TRBV14; CDR3aa: CASSPGGVVGKSYEQYF
d_gene: TRBD2; abundance: once; v_gene: TRBV7-6; CDR3aa: CASCGLAGEAFFIDEQFF
d_gene: NA; abundance: NA; v_gene: TRBV28; CDR3aa: CASGPYSNQPQHF
d_gene: NA; abundance: once; v_gene: TRBV5-1; CDR3aa: CASSRPPAGIGARQETQYF
d_gene: TRBD1; abundance: NA; v_gene: TRBV7-9; CDR3aa: CASSLLGQGQNNEQFF
d_gene: TRBD1; abundance: NA; v_gene: TRBV6-5; CDR3aa: CASRPRDRGYEQYF
d_gene: NA; abundance: once; v_gene: TRBV7-2; CDR3aa: CASSLMGNQPQHF
d_gene: NA; abundance: NA; v_gene: TRBV9; CDR3aa: CASSAGIGSAEAFF
d_gene: NA; abundance: NA; v_gene: TRBV9; CDR3aa: CASSVGDKQGNQPQHF
d_gene: TRBD1; abundance: NA; v_gene: TRBV5-4; CDR3aa: CASSLAGWTGGDEQYF
d_gene: TRBD2; abundance: NA; v_gene: TRBV23-1; CDR3aa: CASSQTSGRGRLNEQFF
d_gene: NA; abundance: NA; v_gene: TRBV7-6; CDR3aa: CASSLDVGNYGYTF
d_gene: TRBD1; abundance: once; v_gene: TRBV5-4; CDR3aa: CASSSGGQKSFEAFF
d_gene: NA; abundance: NA; v_gene: TRBV5-5; CDR3aa: CASSLRVTVKNTGELFF
d_gene: TRBD2; abundance: NA; v_gene: TRBV5-4; CDR3aa: CASSLGGGNTGELFF
d_gene: NA; abundance: NA; v_gene: TRBV11-2; CDR3aa: CASSLVPRYEQYF
d_gene: TRBD1; abundance: NA; v_gene: TRBV5-1; CDR3aa: CASSWTGGVNTEAFF
d_gene: NA; abundance: NA; v_gene: TRBV4-1; CDR3aa: CASSQDRKLFF
d_gene: NA; abundance: NA; v_gene: TRBV2; CDR3aa: CASSEQQTFNEKLFF